This T cell receptor beta chain is drawn from a study of T cells in localized non-small cell lung cancer. Sequencing was performed with immunoSEQ multiplex PCR; in TCRdb, only in-frame clones are kept and a portion is missing. Among about 34,000 clones listed, 85% to 90% were seen once. Trimming cost V 3 bases and J 4 bases, with 13 bases left between them. This CDR3 is 16 amino acids long. Germline V gene sequence: CDR1 SEHNR, CDR2 FQNEAQ (reference sequence). Sequencing was performed on peripheral blood, taken before any cancer treatment. The sequence was collected from a woman aged 40 to 75 with stage I lung adenocarcinoma. The J gene is TRBJ2-6, the V gene TRBV7-9; weak D call: TRBD1 (6 bases). In DNA form, the CDR3 reads TGTGCCAGCAGCTTGGGACACGGGCTGGGGGCCAACGTCCTGACTTTC. Protein product: CASSLGHGLGANVLTF.